Listed here is a single T cell receptor beta chain. The antigen it recognizes is unknown. Per-base quality was not reported, and no clone a single base away is much larger than it. The library was prepared using the immunoSEQ multiplex PCR assay. The clones in this table, taken by TCRdb from immuneACCESS, are in-frame only. Not every clone is retained; where verified, under half of the shortfall comes from an unresolved V gene, and the cause of the rest is unknown. The sample contains 81,000 or so clones, over 70% of them found a single time. Approximately 24% of the sample is in the top ten clones. V loses 2 bases at its end and J loses 5 bases; junction bases beyond the gene matches: 13. The germline V gene sets CDR1 to ENHRY and CDR2 to SYGVKD. The CDR3, from cysteine to phenylalanine, totals 18 residues. The CDR3 DNA has 54 bases and is translated from base 1. The source of the sample is a study of radiotherapy plus CTLA-4 blockade in lung cancer listed by TCRdb under 2018. Study-level background: Among enrolled patients, approximately 17% had an objective response and roughly 30% reached disease control.

Paper-wide results and their limitations: After treatment with radiotherapy and ipilimumab, TCR clones that originated in tumors expanded in peripheral blood. Early dynamic changes in blood T cell clones, together with increased serum interferon-beta after radiation, were reported as the strongest predictors of response.

Focal radiation therapy combined with CTLA-4 blockade (ipilimumab) was tested in patients with chemo-refractory metastatic non-small-cell lung cancer. The receptor comes from a human donor with non-small cell lung cancer whose response to radiotherapy plus ipilimumab could not be evaluated. Some clones in this sample may be carry-over from other donors' samples. Sequencing was performed on peripheral blood, taken from a patient treated with radiotherapy plus ipilimumab. The chain was built from TRBV10-3 and TRBJ1-2, and TRBD1 aligns with 11 junction nucleotides. The CDR3 has the sequence CAISENPGQGENRYGYTF. The DNA sequence follows: TGTGCCATCAGTGAGAATCCGGGACAGGGGGAGAATAGATATGGCTACACCTTC.